Sequencing of this TCR beta chain was carried out in a study of Graves' ophthalmopathy and Graves' hyperthyroidism. Study conclusions and caveats: Detected in blood as well were most expanded thyroid clonotypes with frequency above 0.001.

As regards this clonotype: Its antigen is unidentified.

Under 3 months in duration, the ophthalmopathy in affected donors had moderate-to-severe activity, CAS ≥3 and NOSPECS ≥4. Researchers took RNA transcripts and amplified TCR beta CDR3 regions from them. First-round RT-PCR used HTBI primers; second-round multiplex PCR followed. MiXCR was run by TCRdb on the multiplex PCR reads, yielding one entry per CDR3 protein. The data hold roughly 500,000 distinct CDR3 sequences, with around 14% observed a single time. The CDR3 runs to 17 residues. J gave up 0 bases and V 0 bases, and 4 bases lay outside the gene matches. Per the germline V gene, CDR1 is PRHDT and CDR2 is FYEKMQ (reference sequence).

This clonotype was obtained from a woman aged 25-40 years with Graves' ophthalmopathy. V gene TRBV13 combines with J gene TRBJ2-2; TRBD2 agrees at 7 bases. Source material: blood. CDR3 amino acids: CASSLGRLAANTGELFF. CDR3 bases: TGTGCCAGCAGCTTAGGCCGACTAGCCGCGAACACCGGGGAGCTGTTTTTT.